What follows are 25 T cell receptor beta chains derived from one specimen sequenced in a study of blood T cells in healthy people across ages. A second PCR, run for about 7 to 11 cycles, used a sample-barcoded 5' primer plus a J-beta primer mix. TCRdb passed the 5' RACE reads through MiXCR, listing each CDR3 protein once. This repertoire shows about 780,000 distinct CDR3 sequences, around half found once; its top ten account for 15% to 20%. The sequencing input was blood. The source of these receptors is a man older than 75 in good health.

The chain recombines TRBV10-3 with TRBJ2-3; no firm D call. The CDR3 is made up of 13 amino acids. Germline CDR1 and CDR2: ENHRY and SYGVKD. V lost 3 bases and J lost 4, with 8 bases in between. CDR3 loop: CAISDVEADTQYF. The CDR3 DNA sequence: TGTGCCATCAGTGACGTCGAGGCAGATACGCAGTATTTT.

The chain is built from TRBV28 and TRBJ2-1; 7 bases align to TRBD2. Germline loops: CDR1 MDHEN, CDR2 SYDVKM. The CDR3 totals 18 residues. V lost 5 bases and J lost 7; bases outside the gene matches: 20. DNA of the CDR3: TGTGCCAGCAGTCGACTGATAGTGGGAGGGCCTAGATCGAATGAGCAGTTCTTC. It specifies CASSRLIVGGPRSNEQFF.

This clonotype was counted once. This clone may be a read error of a much larger clone one base away. The chain has TRBV28 and TRBJ2-5; 8 nucleotides align to TRBD1. Germline CDR1 MDHEN, CDR2 SYDVKM. The junction had 10 bases not matched to a gene; V was cut back by 5 bases and J by 5 bases. The CDR3 sequence is 15 residues long. The CDR3 loop reads CASSEASGGRETQYF. CDR3 nucleotide sequence: TGTGCCAGCAGTGAGGCTTCAGGGGGCAGGGAGACCCAGTACTTC. Supplemented by reference TRBV28 and TRBJ2-5, the full variable domain reads DVKVTQSSRYLVKRTGEKVFLECVQDMDHENMFWYRQDPGLGLRLIYFSYDVKMKEKGDIPEGYSVSREKKERFSLILESASTNQTSMYLCASSEASGGRETQYFGPGTRLLVL.

This rearrangement joins TRBV5-1 to TRBJ1-2, with 11 bases that match TRBD1. The CDR3 is 16 residues long. Germline assignment: CDR1 SGHRS and CDR2 YFSETQ. J lost 0 bases, V lost 4 bases, and 5 bases had no gene match. The CDR3 region is CASSPDRGRANYGYTF. Here the CDR3 DNA reads TGCGCCAGCAGCCCGGACAGGGGGCGGGCTAACTATGGCTACACCTTC.

The chain combines TRBV7-9 with TRBJ2-3; 8 nucleotides line up with TRBD1. Germline V CDR1 and CDR2: SEHNR, FQNEAQ (reference sequence). The CDR3 is 11 residues long. V lost 3 bases to trimming and J lost 10 bases; unmatched junction nucleotides: 0. Here the CDR3 DNA reads TGTGCCAGCAGCTTGGACAGGGCGCAGTATTTT. This codes for CASSLDRAQYF. Variable domain in full (rest from reference TRBV7-9 and TRBJ2-3): DTGVSQNPRHKITKRGQNVTFRCDPISEHNRLYWYRQTLGQGPEFLTYFQNEAQLEKSRLLSDRFSAERPKGSFSTLEIQRTEQGDSAMYLCASSLDRAQYFGPGTRLTVL.

CDR3 loop: CASSLEGTKNYEQYF. The CDR3 bases are TGTGCCAGCAGCTTGGAGGGGACAAAGAACTACGAGCAGTACTTC. The chain uses TRBV5-8 and TRBJ2-7; TRBD1 is a possible D gene (6 bases). V lost 0 bases, J lost 3 bases, and 13 bases lay in between. The CDR3 sequence is 15 residues long. The germline CDR1 and CDR2 sequences are SGHTS and YDEGEE.

V and J are TRBV4-2 and TRBJ2-2; D possibly uses TRBD1 or TRBD2 (6 bases each). Trimming took 8 bases from V and 6 from J, leaving 22 bases between them. Germline V gives CDR1 LGHNA, CDR2 YNFKEQ. This CDR3 is 16 amino acids long. The CDR3 region has the DNA TGTGCCAGCGGACGAAACAGAGGGGGGTACGCCGGGGAGCTGTTTTTT. This encodes CASGRNRGGYAGELFF.

Only a few counts were recorded for this clonotype. The chain has TRBV5-1 and TRBJ2-3; 10 nucleotides agree with TRBD1. V lost 4 bases, J lost 4 bases, and 6 bases stayed unmatched. Germline-derived CDR1 and CDR2 are SGHRS and YFSETQ. The CDR3 runs to 15 residues. The CDR3 nucleotides are TGCGCCAGCAGCACCGGGACAGGGGTTTCAGATACGCAGTATTTT. It yields the protein CASSTGTGVSDTQYF.

The chain has TRBV5-5 and TRBJ1-3, with 7 bases that match TRBD1. The CDR3 is made up of 16 amino acids. Losses at the gene ends were 2 bases for V and 0 bases for J; bases not matched to a gene: 5. CDR1 SGHKS and CDR2 YYEKEE come from the germline V gene (reference sequence). The CDR3 coding sequence is TGTGCCAGCAGCTTCAGGGGGAATCCCTCTGGAAACACCATATATTTT. This translates into CASSFRGNPSGNTIYF.

V gene TRBV7-9 combines with J gene TRBJ2-1, with D possibly being TRBD2 (5 bases). V gave up 5 bases and J gave up 10 bases, with 12 bases separating them. The CDR3 is 12 residues long. The germline V gene encodes CDR1 SEHNR and CDR2 FQNEAQ (reference sequence). CDR3 in DNA: TGTGCCAGCAGCGCACTGGGGAGAGAGCAGTTCTTC. Translating it yields CASSALGREQFF.

The chain couples TRBV20-1 to TRBJ2-5; TRBD2 aligns across 11 bases. The V and J ends lost 3 bases and 4 bases, in that order; junction bases with no gene match: 4. Germline CDR1 is DFQATT and CDR2 is SNEGSKA (reference sequence). The CDR3 sequence is 14 residues long. CDR3 in amino acids: CSARTGLAGETQYF. Here the CDR3 DNA reads TGCAGTGCTAGGACAGGACTAGCGGGAGAGACCCAGTACTTC.

This clonotype was picked up a small number of times. The chain links TRBV12-3 or TRBV12-4 to TRBJ1-5; 7 nucleotides align to TRBD1. J lost 5 bases, V lost 3 bases, and 4 bases had no gene match. CDR3 size: 14 residues. The CDR3 DNA reads as TGTGCCAGCAGTTTTACAGGGGTCGATCAGCCCCAGCATTTT. This codes for CASSFTGVDQPQHF.

The rearrangement uses TRBV4-3 and TRBJ2-3; 8 bases align to TRBD1. There are 15 residues in the CDR3. Losses at the gene ends were 4 bases for V and 5 bases for J; bases not matched to a gene: 8. CDR1 LGHNA and CDR2 YSLEER come from the germline V gene. CDR3 nucleotide sequence: TGCGCCAGCAGCCCCGGACAGGGCGGGATAGATACGCAGTATTTT. Its protein product is CASSPGQGGIDTQYF.

The V gene is TRBV20-1, the J gene TRBJ2-2; D is uncertain. From germline, CDR1 is DFQATT and CDR2 SNEGSKA (reference sequence). The CDR3 loop spans 11 amino acids. V lost 5 bases and J 6 bases, leaving 7 bases between the germline ends. In nucleotides, the CDR3 is TGCAGTGCTGCCCCGGCCGGGGAGCTGTTTTTT. It codes for CSAAPAGELFF.

Only a few counts were recorded for this clonotype. A read error is possible here, since a much larger clone lies one base away. V usage is TRBV20-1 and J usage is TRBJ2-1, with D possibly being TRBD1 or TRBD2 (5 bases each). V was pared by 5 bases and J by 10 bases, with 12 bases between. Germline assignment: CDR1 DFQATT and CDR2 SNEGSKA (reference sequence). CDR3 size: 11 residues. In DNA, the CDR3 is TGCAGTGCTGGGGGTTCAGAGGAGCAGTTCTTC. This codes for CSAGGSEEQFF.

The rearrangement uses TRBV12-3 or TRBV12-4 and TRBJ2-7; possible D gene TRBD1, 6 bases. V was clipped by 6 bases and J by 3 bases, with 15 bases between them. The CDR3 is 14 residues long. In DNA, the CDR3 is TGTGCCAGCAGCGACCCCGGGACACTCTACGAGCAGTACTTC. Amino acid sequence: CASSDPGTLYEQYF.

The rearrangement uses TRBV4-3 and TRBJ2-7, with D perhaps matching TRBD2 (5 bases). Germline CDR1 and CDR2: LGHNA and YSLEER. CDR3 size: 16 residues. V gave up 4 bases and J gave up 7 bases, with 23 bases separating them. This CDR3 reads CASSRGAPSRYNEQYF. As DNA, the CDR3 is TGCGCCAGCAGCCGGGGAGCGCCCTCACGCTACAATGAGCAGTACTTC.

This clonotype was recorded many times. V and J are TRBV6-2 or TRBV6-3 and TRBJ2-5, with no clear D. This CDR3 has 11 amino acids. The V end was cut by 4 bases, the J end by 3 bases, with 3 bases between. CDR1 is MNHEY and CDR2 is SVGEGT in the germline V gene. In DNA form, the CDR3 reads TGTGCCAGCAGTTGGAAAGAGACCCAGTACTTC. Translating gives CASSWKETQYF.

The table lists this clonotype with a few counts. The J gene is TRBJ2-2, the V gene TRBV12-3 or TRBV12-4; D call uncertain. The CDR3 has 15 residues. V was shortened by 5 bases and J by 4 bases, with 14 bases between the two germline ends. In nucleotides, the CDR3 is TGTGCCAGCAGTCCTCGGAGTTGGGGCACCGGGGAGCTGTTTTTT. As protein: CASSPRSWGTGELFF.

This clonotype was counted only a few times. Possible read error: a much larger clone is one base away. The rearrangement joins TRBV6-5 to TRBJ1-1; 9 nucleotides line up with TRBD1. The length of the CDR3 is 14 residues. V dropped 5 bases and J dropped 4; count of bases not matched to a gene: 5. Germline V gene data show CDR1 as MNHEY and CDR2 as SVGAGI. The CDR3 loop reads CASSPGQGITEAFF. CDR3 bases: TGTGCCAGCAGTCCCGGACAGGGGATCACTGAAGCTTTCTTT.

This clonotype was seen more than once but under ten times. The chain carries TRBV12-3 or TRBV12-4 and TRBJ1-3, with 7 bases fitting TRBD1. The CDR3 covers 16 residues. Germline trimming cut 8 bases from V and 1 base from J; bases unmatched to any gene: 11. The CDR3 protein is CASRLGDSSSGNTIYF. As DNA, the CDR3 is TGTGCCAGCCGCTTAGGGGACAGTTCTTCTGGAAACACCATATATTTT.

This clonotype appeared once. A read error may be the cause here, since a much bigger clone is one base away. The chain recombines TRBV18 with TRBJ2-5; the match to TRBD1 covers 8 bases. The J call could be wrong; TRBJ2-7 is a better fit for the DNA end. CDR1 and CDR2 (germline): KGHSH, LQKENI. This CDR3 is built from 14 residues. The CDR3 loop reads CASSPSTGVGEQYF. The DNA of the CDR3 is TGTGCCAGCTCACCATCGACAGGGGTGGGCGAGCAGTACTTC.

This clonotype was counted a few times. The rearrangement uses TRBV28 and TRBJ2-5; no clear D. The CDR3 runs to 14 residues. With 1 base removed from V and 5 bases from J, the gap between germline ends came to 11 bases. CDR1 MDHEN and CDR2 SYDVKM come from the germline V gene. CDR3 residues: CASSLFSGYETQYF. CDR3 coding DNA: TGTGCCAGCAGTTTATTTTCCGGGTACGAGACCCAGTACTTC.

The chain combines TRBV7-3 with TRBJ2-1; 7 positions match TRBD1. This CDR3 is built from 15 residues. The V gene end was trimmed by 5 bases and the J gene end by 3 bases; junction bases not matched to a gene: 7. From germline, CDR1 is SGHTA and CDR2 FQGTGA. CDR3 loop: CASSPLWTGYNEQFF. CDR3 sequence (DNA): TGTGCCAGCAGCCCTCTTTGGACAGGCTACAATGAGCAGTTCTTC.

This clonotype was detected a few times. The chain joins TRBV25-1 to TRBJ1-4; 8 nucleotides match TRBD1. The V and J ends lost 6 bases and 3 bases, in that order; junction bases with no gene match: 3. The CDR3 extends over 14 amino acids. Germline V gene data show CDR1 as MGHDK and CDR2 as SYGVNS. CDR3 sequence: CASRYRGANEKLFF. The CDR3 DNA sequence: TGTGCCAGCAGATACAGGGGGGCTAATGAAAAACTGTTTTTT. The complete variable domain, with remaining parts taken from reference TRBV25-1 and TRBJ1-4, reads EADIYQTPRYLVIGTGKKITLECSQTMGHDKMYWYQQDPGMELHLIHYSYGVNSTEKGDLSSESTVSRIRTEHFPLTLESARPSHTSQYLCASRYRGANEKLFFGSGTQLSVL.